A selection of T cell receptor beta chains follows, all from one sample in a study of blood T cell repertoires in COVID-19. Only in-frame clones appear in the TCRdb table, and some are missing; sequencing was by immunoSEQ multiplex PCR. This sample has a few hundred thousand clones; roughly 88% occur once, and the top ten carry 5%. Sequencing used PBMCs or T cells enriched from blood (not recorded which). The receptors were gathered from a man aged 25-45 years who had recovered from COVID-19. The CDR3 runs from the conserved cysteine through the conserved F or W.

>TRBV27
CASSQDRGVGEQYF
>TRBV19
CASSAPRDSATGELFF
>TRBV4-2
CASSQGHPKGVSDRSSYNSPLHF
>TRBV5-1
CASSSPGQGTDTQYF
>TRBV3-1/TRBV3-2
CASSQYTGGSYNEQFF
>TRBV28
CASSYGGRDHLGQETQYF
>TRBV29-1
CSVGRVDRGPGEQYF
>TRBV7-9
CASSLATAYNEQFF
>TRBV3-1/TRBV3-2
CASSQAPATRIQETQYF
>TRBV2
CARDRGANYGYTF
>TRBV6-2/TRBV6-3
CASSPSRTGLGGYTF
>TRBV25-1
CASSNTGVGEQFF
>TRBV5-1
CASSKGQGESPLHF
>TRBV5-1
CASSPGQGTSGYTF
>TRBV2
CASRLHRDNEQFF
>TRBV6-5
CASSYRQGNEKLFF